This T cell receptor beta chain was retrieved from a study of T cells after yellow fever vaccination. Synthesis of TCR cDNA relied on 5'RACE template switching, which attached a universal primer site and UMIs. TCRdb re-analysed the 5' RACE reads in MiXCR, keeping a single row per CDR3 protein. In the table there are 500,000 to 650,000 distinct CDR3 sequences, approximately 13% of which are singletons. Whole-study findings and limits: Detected again after the booster were most primary-vaccination clones, at 95% to 96% CD4 and 88% CD8.

The CDR3 runs to 13 residues. Germline-derived CDR1 and CDR2 are DFQATT and SNEGSKA (reference sequence). J lost 5 bases, V lost 6 bases, and 7 bases had no gene match. This clonotype was observed many times. Its target is not known. This TCR was recovered from a man younger than 45 who received the YFV17D yellow fever vaccine. Sequences were derived from PBMCs, sampled on the day of the yellow fever booster vaccination. The chain carries TRBV20-1 and TRBJ2-7; 10 bases map to TRBD1. Written as DNA, the CDR3 is TGCAGTGCCCTACCGGGACAGGGGAACGAGCAGTACTTC. It translates to CSALPGQGNEQYF.